What follows is one T cell receptor (beta chain) and its context. The protocol was immunoSEQ multiplex PCR, while the TCRdb copy is restricted to in-frame clones and leaves out a portion. The sample includes about 270,000 clones, around 90% of them seen just once. Germline loops: CDR1 LGHNT, CDR2 FRNRAP. Trimming took off 4 bases at V and 5 bases at J, with 17 bases between the two ends. The CDR3 is made up of 15 amino acids. These data originate in a study of blood T cell repertoires in COVID-19. The clonotype was recovered from a man aged 35-49 years who had been exposed to COVID-19. The genes are TRBV12-5 and TRBJ2-5; the D gene is possibly TRBD1 (6 bases). The sample consisted of PBMCs or T cells enriched from blood (not recorded which). This CDR3 reads CASGSGTFLFETQYF. DNA of the CDR3: TGTGCTAGTGGTTCCGGGACATTTTTGTTTGAGACCCAGTACTTC.